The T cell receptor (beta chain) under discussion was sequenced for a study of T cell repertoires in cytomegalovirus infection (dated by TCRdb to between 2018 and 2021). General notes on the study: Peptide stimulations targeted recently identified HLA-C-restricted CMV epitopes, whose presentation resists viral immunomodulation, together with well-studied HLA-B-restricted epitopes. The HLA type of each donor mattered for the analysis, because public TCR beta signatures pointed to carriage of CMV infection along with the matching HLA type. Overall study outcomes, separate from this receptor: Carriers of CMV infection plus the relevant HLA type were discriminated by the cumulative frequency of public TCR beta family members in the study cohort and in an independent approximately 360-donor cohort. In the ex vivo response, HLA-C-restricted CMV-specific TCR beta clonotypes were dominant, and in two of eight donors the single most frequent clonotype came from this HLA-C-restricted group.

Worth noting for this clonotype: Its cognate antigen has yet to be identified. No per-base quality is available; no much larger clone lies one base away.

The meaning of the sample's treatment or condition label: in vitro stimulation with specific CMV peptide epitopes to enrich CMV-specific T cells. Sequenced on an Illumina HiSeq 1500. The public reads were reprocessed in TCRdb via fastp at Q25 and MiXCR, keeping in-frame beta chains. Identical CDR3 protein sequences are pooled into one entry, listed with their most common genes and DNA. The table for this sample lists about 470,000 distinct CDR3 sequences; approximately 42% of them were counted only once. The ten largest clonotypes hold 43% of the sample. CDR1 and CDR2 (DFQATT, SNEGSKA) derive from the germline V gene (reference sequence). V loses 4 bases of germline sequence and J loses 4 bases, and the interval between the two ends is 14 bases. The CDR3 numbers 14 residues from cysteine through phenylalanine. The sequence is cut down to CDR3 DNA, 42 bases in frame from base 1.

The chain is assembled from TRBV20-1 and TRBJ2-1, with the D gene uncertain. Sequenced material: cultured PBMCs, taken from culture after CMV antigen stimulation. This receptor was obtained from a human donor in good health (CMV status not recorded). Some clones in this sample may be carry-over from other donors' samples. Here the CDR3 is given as CSATSLGRYNEQFF. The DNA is TGCAGTGCTACCAGTTTGGGCCGTTACAATGAGCAGTTCTTC.